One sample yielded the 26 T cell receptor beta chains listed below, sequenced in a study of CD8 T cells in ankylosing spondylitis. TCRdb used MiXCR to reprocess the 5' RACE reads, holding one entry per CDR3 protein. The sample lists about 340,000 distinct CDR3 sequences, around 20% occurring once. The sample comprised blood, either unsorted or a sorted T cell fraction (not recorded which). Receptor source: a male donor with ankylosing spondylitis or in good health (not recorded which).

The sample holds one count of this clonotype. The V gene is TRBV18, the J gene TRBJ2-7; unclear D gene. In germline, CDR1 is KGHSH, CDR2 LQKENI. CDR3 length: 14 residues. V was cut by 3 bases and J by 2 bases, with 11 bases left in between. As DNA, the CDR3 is TGTGCCAGCTCACCGGAGACCTTCGCCTACGAGCAGTACTTC. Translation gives CASSPETFAYEQYF.

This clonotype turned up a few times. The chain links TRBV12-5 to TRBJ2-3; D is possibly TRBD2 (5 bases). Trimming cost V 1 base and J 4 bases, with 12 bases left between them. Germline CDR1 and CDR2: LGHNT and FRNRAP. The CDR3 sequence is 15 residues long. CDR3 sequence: CASGLGGMGSDTQYF. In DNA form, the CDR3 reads TGTGCTAGTGGTTTGGGAGGGATGGGCTCAGATACGCAGTATTTT.

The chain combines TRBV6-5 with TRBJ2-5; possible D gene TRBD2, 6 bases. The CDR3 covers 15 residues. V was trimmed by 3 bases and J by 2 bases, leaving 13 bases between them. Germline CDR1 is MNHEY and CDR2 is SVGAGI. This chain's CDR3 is CASSYLLASQETQYF. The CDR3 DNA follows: TGTGCCAGCAGTTATTTACTAGCCTCGCAAGAGACCCAGTACTTC.

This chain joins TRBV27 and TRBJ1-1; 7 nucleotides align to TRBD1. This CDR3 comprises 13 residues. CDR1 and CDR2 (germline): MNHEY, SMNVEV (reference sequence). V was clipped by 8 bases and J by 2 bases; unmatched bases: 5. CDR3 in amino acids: CASLTGDNTEAFF. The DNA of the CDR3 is TGTGCCAGCCTCACAGGGGATAACACTGAAGCTTTCTTT.

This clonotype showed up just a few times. The CDR3 DNA follows: TGTGCCAGCAGCTTAGTTTCGGGTTACGAGCAGTACTTC. Residues: CASSLVSGYEQYF. The chain joins TRBV7-9 to TRBJ2-7; D unclear. The CDR3 length is 13 residues. Trimming took 1 base from V and 4 from J, leaving 8 bases between them. Germline-derived CDR1 and CDR2 are SEHNR and FQNEAQ (reference sequence).

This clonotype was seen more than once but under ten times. This CDR3 reads CASSLIESPGELFF. CDR3 bases: TGTGCCAGCAGCTTAATCGAAAGCCCCGGGGAGCTGTTTTTT. The chain combines TRBV7-8 with TRBJ2-2; D call uncertain. The CDR3 has 14 residues. Trimming cost V 2 bases and J 6 bases, with 10 bases left between them. Germline lookup yields CDR1 SGHVS and CDR2 FQNEAQ.

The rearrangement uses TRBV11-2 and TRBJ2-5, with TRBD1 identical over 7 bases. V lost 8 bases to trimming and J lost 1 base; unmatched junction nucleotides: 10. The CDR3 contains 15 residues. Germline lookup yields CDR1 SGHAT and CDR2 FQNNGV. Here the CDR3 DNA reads TGTGCCAGCGGCATTGTTGGGACAGCCCAAGAGACCCAGTACTTC. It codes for CASGIVGTAQETQYF.

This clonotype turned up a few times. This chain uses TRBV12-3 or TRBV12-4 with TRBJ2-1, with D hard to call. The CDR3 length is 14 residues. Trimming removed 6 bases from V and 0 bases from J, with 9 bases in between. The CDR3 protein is CASSRTDSYNEQFF. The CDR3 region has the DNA TGTGCCAGCAGCCGGACCGACTCCTACAATGAGCAGTTCTTC.

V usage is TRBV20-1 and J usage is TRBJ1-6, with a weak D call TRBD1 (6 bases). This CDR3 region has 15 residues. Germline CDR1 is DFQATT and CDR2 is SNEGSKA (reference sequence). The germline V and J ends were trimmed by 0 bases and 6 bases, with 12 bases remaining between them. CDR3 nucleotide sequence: TGCAGTGCTAGAGATTTAGACAGGCCTAATTCACCCCTCCACTTT. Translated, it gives CSARDLDRPNSPLHF.

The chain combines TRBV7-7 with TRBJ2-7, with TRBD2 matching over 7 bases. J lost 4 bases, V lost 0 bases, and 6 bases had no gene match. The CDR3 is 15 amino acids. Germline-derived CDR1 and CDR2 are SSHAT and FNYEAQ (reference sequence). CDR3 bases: TGTGCCAGCAGCTTAGCCGAAGGACTAGGATACGAGCAGTACTTC. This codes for CASSLAEGLGYEQYF.

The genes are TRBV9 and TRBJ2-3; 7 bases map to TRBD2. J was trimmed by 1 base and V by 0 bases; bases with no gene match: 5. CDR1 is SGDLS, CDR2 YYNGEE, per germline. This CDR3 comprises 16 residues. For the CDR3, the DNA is TGTGCCAGCAGCGTAGAAGTGGCGGGGGGCACAGATACGCAGTATTTT. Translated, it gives CASSVEVAGGTDTQYF.

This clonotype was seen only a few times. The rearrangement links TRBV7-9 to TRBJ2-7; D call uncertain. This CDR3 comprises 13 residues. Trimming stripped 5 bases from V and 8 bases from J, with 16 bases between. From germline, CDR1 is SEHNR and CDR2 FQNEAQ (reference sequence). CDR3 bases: TGTGCCAGCAGCCCCCTCCTGGTCGGTCAGCAGTACTTC. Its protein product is CASSPLLVGQQYF.

The CDR3 is CASSVGQGERELFF. DNA of the CDR3: TGTGCCAGCAGCGTGGGACAGGGTGAAAGGGAGCTGTTTTTT. This chain connects TRBV5-6 to TRBJ2-2; 9 nucleotides align to TRBD1. The V and J ends lost 4 bases and 9 bases, in that order; junction bases with no gene match: 7. Germline CDR1 reads SGHDT; CDR2 reads YYEEEE. The CDR3 loop spans 14 amino acids. Together with reference TRBV5-6 and TRBJ2-2, the CDR3 gives the full variable domain: DAGVTQSPTHLIKTRGQQVTLRCSPKSGHDTVSWYQQALGQGPQFIFQYYEEEERQRGNFPDRFSGHQFPNYSSELNVNALLLGDSALYLCASSVGQGERELFFGEGSRLTVL.

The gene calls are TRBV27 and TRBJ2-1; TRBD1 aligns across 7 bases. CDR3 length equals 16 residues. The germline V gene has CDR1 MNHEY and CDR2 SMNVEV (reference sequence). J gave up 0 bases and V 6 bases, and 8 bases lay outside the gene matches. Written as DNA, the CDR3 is TGTGCCAGCAGCTACACAGGGGCCAGCTCCTACAATGAGCAGTTCTTC. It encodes CASSYTGASSYNEQFF.

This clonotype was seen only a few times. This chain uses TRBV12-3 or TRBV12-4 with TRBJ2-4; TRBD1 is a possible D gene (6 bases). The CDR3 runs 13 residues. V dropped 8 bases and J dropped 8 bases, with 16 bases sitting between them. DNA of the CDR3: TGTGCCAGCGCCACCGGCAGGGGACACATTCAGTACTTC. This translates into CASATGRGHIQYF.

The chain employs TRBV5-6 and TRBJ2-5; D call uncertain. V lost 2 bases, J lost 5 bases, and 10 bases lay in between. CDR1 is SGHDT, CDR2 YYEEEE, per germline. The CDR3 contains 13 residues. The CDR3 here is CASSFELSETQYF. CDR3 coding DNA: TGTGCCAGCAGCTTTGAACTTTCGGAGACCCAGTACTTC.

CDR3 DNA: TGTGCCAGCAGTTCAAGGGGTCGACGTATTCTCCTCACAGATACGCAGTATTTT. Protein product: CASSSRGRRILLTDTQYF. This chain connects TRBV28 to TRBJ2-3; weak D call: TRBD1 (5 bases). The V gene's germline CDR1 is MDHEN and CDR2 SYDVKM. The CDR3 spans 18 residues. Trimming left V 4 bases short and J 2 bases short, with 22 bases between.

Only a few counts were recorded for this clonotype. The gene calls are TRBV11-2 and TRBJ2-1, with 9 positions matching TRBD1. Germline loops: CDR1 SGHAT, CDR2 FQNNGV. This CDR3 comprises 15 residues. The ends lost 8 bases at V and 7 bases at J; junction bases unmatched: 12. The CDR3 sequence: CASGLAGQGMNEQFF. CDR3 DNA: TGTGCCAGCGGATTAGCTGGACAGGGGATGAATGAGCAGTTCTTC.

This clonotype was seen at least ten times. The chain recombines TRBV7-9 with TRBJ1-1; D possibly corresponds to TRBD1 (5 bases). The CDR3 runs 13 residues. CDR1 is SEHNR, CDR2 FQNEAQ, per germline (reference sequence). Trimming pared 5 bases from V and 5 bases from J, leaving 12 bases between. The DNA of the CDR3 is TGTGCCAGCAGCATCTTCCAGGGTACTGAAGCTTTCTTT. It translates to CASSIFQGTEAFF.

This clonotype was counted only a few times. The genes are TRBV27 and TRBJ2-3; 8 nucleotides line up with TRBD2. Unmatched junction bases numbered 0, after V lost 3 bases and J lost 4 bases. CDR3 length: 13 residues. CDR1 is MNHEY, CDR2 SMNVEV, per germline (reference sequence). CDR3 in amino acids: CASSLGLADTQYF. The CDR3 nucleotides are TGTGCCAGCAGTTTGGGACTAGCAGATACGCAGTATTTT.

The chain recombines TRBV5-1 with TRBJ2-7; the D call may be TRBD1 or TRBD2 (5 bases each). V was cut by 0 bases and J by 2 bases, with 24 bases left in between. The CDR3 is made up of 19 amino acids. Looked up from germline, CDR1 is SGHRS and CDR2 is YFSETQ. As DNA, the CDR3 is TGCGCCAGCAGCTTGGCCTACCTGGGGGAATCAGCGAGTCCCTACGAGCAGTACTTC. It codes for CASSLAYLGESASPYEQYF.

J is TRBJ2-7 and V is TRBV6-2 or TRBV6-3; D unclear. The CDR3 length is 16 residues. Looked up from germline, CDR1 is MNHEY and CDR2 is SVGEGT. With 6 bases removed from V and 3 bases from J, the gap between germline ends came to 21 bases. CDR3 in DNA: TGTGCCAGCAGCACCGAGGACCGGCTGGATGGCTACGAGCAGTACTTC. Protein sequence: CASSTEDRLDGYEQYF.

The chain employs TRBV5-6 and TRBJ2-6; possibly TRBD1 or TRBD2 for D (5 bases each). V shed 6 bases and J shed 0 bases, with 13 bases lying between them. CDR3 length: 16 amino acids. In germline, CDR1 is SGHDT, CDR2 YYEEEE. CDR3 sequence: CASTVGPSSGANVLTF. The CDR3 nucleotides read TGTGCCAGCACCGTGGGACCCAGCTCTGGGGCCAACGTCCTGACTTTC. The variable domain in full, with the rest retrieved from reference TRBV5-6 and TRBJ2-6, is DAGVTQSPTHLIKTRGQQVTLRCSPKSGHDTVSWYQQALGQGPQFIFQYYEEEERQRGNFPDRFSGHQFPNYSSELNVNALLLGDSALYLCASTVGPSSGANVLTFGAGSRLTVL.

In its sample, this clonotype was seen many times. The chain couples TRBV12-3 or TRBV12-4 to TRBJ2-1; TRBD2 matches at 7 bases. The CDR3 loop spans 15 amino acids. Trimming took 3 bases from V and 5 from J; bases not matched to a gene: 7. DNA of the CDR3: TGTGCCAGCAGTTTCTGGGCTAGCGGTCACAATGAGCAGTTCTTC. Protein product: CASSFWASGHNEQFF.

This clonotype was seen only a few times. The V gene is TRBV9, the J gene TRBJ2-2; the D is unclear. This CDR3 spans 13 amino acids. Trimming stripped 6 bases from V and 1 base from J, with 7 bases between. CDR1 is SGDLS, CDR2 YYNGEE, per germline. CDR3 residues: CASNGMNTGELFF. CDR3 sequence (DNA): TGTGCCAGCAATGGCATGAACACCGGGGAGCTGTTTTTT.

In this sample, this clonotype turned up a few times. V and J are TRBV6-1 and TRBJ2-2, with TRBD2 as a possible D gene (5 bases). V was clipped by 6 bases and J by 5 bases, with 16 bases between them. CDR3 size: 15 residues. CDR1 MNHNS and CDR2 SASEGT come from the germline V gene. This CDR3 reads CASSPADPGTGELFF. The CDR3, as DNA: TGTGCCAGCAGCCCCGCGGACCCGGGGACCGGGGAGCTGTTTTTT.